This T cell receptor beta chain appears in the sequencing data of a study of blood T cell repertoires in COVID-19. Whole-study context: Sources were T cells, B-cell-depleted T cells, or PBMCs; the material itself was cDNA or gDNA.

Authors' processing steps: Scientists estimated how many nucleated cells there were by amplifying reference gene primers. The protocol was immunoSEQ multiplex PCR, while the TCRdb copy is restricted to in-frame clones and leaves out a portion. For V, J and clone size, that table is used; D and trimming come from the DNA. The sample lists tens of thousands of clones, around 86% occurring once. This clone has just a few counts. Trimming at V came to 5 bases and at J to 2 bases, leaving 3 bases not matched to a gene. The CDR3 spans 13 residues. Germline CDR1 SGHTA, CDR2 FQGNSA. The clonotype was recovered from a human donor in a cohort sampled during active COVID-19. V usage is TRBV7-2 and J usage is TRBJ2-7, with 7 bases lining up with TRBD2. The specimen was peripheral blood. The CDR3 is CASSQSGTYEQYF. CDR3 DNA: TGTGCCAGCAGCCAGAGCGGGACCTACGAGCAGTACTTC.